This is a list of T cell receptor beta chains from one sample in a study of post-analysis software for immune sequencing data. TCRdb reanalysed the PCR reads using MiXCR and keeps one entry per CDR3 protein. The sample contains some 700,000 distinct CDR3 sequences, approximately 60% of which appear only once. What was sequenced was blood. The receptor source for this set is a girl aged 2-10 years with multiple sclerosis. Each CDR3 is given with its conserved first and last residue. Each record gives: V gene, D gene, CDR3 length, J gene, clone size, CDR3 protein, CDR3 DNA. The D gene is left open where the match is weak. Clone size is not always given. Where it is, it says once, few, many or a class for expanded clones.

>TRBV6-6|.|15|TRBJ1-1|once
CASSYNPAMNTEAFF
TGTGCCAGCAGTTACAACCCAGCGATGAACACTGAAGCTTTCTTT
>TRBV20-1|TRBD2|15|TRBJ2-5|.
CSAPWVGGYQETQYF
TGCAGTGCCCCCTGGGTCGGGGGGTACCAAGAGACCCAGTACTTC
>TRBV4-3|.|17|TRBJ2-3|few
CASSQGRRLFSTDTQYF
TGCGCCAGCAGCCAAGGGCGTAGGTTGTTCAGCACAGATACGCAGTATTTT
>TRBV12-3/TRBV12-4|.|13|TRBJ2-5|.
CASSFEQGQTQYF
TGTGCCAGCAGTTTCGAACAGGGTCAGACCCAGTACTTC
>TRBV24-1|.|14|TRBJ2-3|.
CATSDSRSTDTQYF
TGTGCCACCAGTGATTCGCGGAGCACAGATACGCAGTATTTT
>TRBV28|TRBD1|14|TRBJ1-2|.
CASSFPTGEGGYTF
TGTGCCAGCAGTTTCCCCACAGGGGAGGGTGGCTACACCTTC
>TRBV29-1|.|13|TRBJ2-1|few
CSVAWGPYNEQFF
TGCAGCGTTGCTTGGGGTCCCTACAATGAGCAGTTCTTC
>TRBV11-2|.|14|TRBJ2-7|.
CASSFRAGAYEQYF
TGTGCCAGCAGCTTTCGGGCGGGTGCCTACGAGCAGTACTTC
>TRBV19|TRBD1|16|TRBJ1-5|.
CASSILRTGDIQPQHF
TGTGCCAGTAGTATTCTGAGGACAGGGGACATTCAGCCCCAGCATTTT
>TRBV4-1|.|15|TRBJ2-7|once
CASSQGTPSSYEQYF
TGCGCCAGCAGCCAAGGAACTCCCAGCTCCTACGAGCAGTACTTC
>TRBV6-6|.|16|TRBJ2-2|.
CASSYFGEEITGELFF
TGTGCCAGCAGTTACTTTGGAGAGGAGATCACCGGGGAGCTGTTTTTT
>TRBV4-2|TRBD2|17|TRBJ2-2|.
CASSQTSGGANTGELFF
TGTGCCAGCAGCCAGACTAGCGGGGGGGCGAACACCGGGGAGCTGTTTTTT
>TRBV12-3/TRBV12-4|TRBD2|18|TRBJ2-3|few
CASSSVQRGPRLTDTQYF
TGTGCCAGCAGTTCCGTCCAGCGGGGGCCTCGGCTCACAGATACGCAGTATTTT
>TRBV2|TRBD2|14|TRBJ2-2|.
CASRSSGPAGELFF
TGTGCCAGCAGGTCTAGCGGCCCGGCCGGGGAGCTGTTTTTT
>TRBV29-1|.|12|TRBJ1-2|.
CSVQGLNYGYTF
TGCAGTGTCCAGGGCCTCAACTATGGCTACACCTTC
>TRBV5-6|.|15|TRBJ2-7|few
CASRWWQLSSYEQYF
TGTGCCAGCAGGTGGTGGCAGTTAAGCTCCTACGAGCAGTACTTC
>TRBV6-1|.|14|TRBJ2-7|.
CASRGRFTSYEQYF
TGTGCCAGCAGGGGGAGGTTTACCTCCTACGAGCAGTACTTC
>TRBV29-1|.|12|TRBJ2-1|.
CSVAGTRGEQFF
TGCAGCGTGGCCGGGACTCGGGGTGAGCAGTTCTTC
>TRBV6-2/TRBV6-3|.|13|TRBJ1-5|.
CASTPLTNQPQHF
TGTGCCAGCACCCCTTTAACCAATCAGCCCCAGCATTTT
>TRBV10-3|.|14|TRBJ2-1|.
CAISRNSLNNEQFF
TGTGCCATCAGTCGGAACAGCTTAAACAATGAGCAGTTCTTC
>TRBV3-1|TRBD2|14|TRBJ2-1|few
CASSQLAGASEQFF
TGTGCCAGCAGCCAGCTAGCGGGAGCCAGTGAGCAGTTCTTC
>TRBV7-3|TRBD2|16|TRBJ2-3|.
CASSLGLADVTDTQYF
TGTGCCAGCAGCTTAGGGCTAGCGGATGTCACAGATACGCAGTATTTT
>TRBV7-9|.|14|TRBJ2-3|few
CASSLVMATDTQYF
TGTGCCAGCAGCTTAGTTATGGCCACAGATACGCAGTATTTT
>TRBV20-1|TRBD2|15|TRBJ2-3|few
CSARAGGESTDTQYF
TGCAGTGCTAGAGCGGGGGGGGAAAGCACAGATACGCAGTATTTT
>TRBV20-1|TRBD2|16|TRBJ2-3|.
CSALEGGGPSTDTQYF
TGCAGTGCGCTAGAGGGCGGGGGACCGAGCACAGATACGCAGTATTTT
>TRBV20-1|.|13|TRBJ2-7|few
CSAARTDGYEQYF
TGCAGTGCCGCTAGGACCGACGGATACGAGCAGTACTTC
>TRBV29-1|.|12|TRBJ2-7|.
CSVVWGVNEQYF
TGCAGCGTTGTATGGGGTGTCAACGAGCAGTACTTC
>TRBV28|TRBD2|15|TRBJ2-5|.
CASSSPGLASETQYF
TGTGCCAGCAGTTCCCCGGGACTAGCATCGGAGACCCAGTACTTC
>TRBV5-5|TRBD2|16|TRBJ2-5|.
CASSPLAGGPGETQYF
TGTGCCAGCAGCCCACTAGCGGGGGGGCCGGGGGAGACCCAGTACTTC
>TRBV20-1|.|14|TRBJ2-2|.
CSASEQTNTGELFF
TGCAGTGCTAGCGAGCAGACGAACACCGGGGAGCTGTTTTTT
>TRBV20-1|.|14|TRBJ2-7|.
CSARGLVGNYEQYF
TGCAGTGCTAGAGGGCTAGTGGGAAACTACGAGCAGTACTTC
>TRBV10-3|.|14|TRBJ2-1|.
CAISAGEEGNEQFF
TGTGCCATCAGTGCCGGGGAGGAGGGCAATGAGCAGTTCTTC
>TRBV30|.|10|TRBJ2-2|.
CAWSSGELFF
TGTGCCTGGAGTTCCGGGGAGCTGTTTTTT
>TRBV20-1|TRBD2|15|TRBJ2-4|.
CSARGQSGGGYIQYF
TGCAGTGCTAGAGGCCAATCTGGGGGGGGTTACATTCAGTACTTC
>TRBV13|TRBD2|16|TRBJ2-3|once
CASSSIAGGPTDTQYF
TGTGCCAGCAGCTCCATAGCGGGGGGGCCCACAGATACGCAGTATTTT
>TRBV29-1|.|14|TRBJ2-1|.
CSVAGPPSYNEQFF
TGCAGCGTAGCGGGCCCCCCCTCCTACAATGAGCAGTTCTTC
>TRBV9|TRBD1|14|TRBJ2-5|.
CASSSRGTGGLQYF
TGTGCCAGCAGCAGTAGGGGGACAGGGGGCTTGCAGTACTTC
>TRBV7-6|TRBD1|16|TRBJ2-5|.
CASSLGTGVVRETQYF
TGTGCCAGCAGCTTAGGGACAGGGGTTGTGAGGGAGACCCAGTACTTC
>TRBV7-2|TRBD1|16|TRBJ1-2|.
CASSLVRGRDRNGYTF
TGTGCCAGCAGCTTAGTAAGGGGCAGGGACAGAAATGGCTACACCTTC
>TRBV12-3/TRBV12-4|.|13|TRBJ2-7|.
CASSLWLWGEQYF
TGTGCCAGCAGTTTATGGCTTTGGGGCGAGCAGTACTTC
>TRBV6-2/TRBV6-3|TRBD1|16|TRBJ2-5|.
CASSYGGQGNQETQYF
TGTGCCAGCAGTTACGGGGGACAGGGGAACCAAGAGACCCAGTACTTC
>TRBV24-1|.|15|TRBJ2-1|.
CATSAVSSSYNEQFF
TGTGCCACCAGCGCCGTTTCGAGCTCCTACAATGAGCAGTTCTTC